The 2 T cell receptor beta chains given below trace back to one sample, sequenced in a study of cytomegalovirus exposure and HLA in healthy donors (dated by TCRdb to 2015 to 2018). Receptor amplification or capture employed the immunoSEQ multiplex PCR assay. For the multiplex PCR, a mixture combining 60 forward primers for TCR Vbeta segments and 13 reverse primers for TCR Jbeta segments was used. As stored in TCRdb, this immuneACCESS dataset retains in-frame rearrangements with V and J assigned. A fraction of the clones does not appear; measured against another copy, unresolved V genes explain less than half of the discrepancy, and the remainder lacks a known reason. The sample contains under 110,000 clones, just over 70% of them found a single time. The leading ten clones occupy about 0.8% of the sample. Sequenced: PBMCs. The receptors derive from a boy between 10 and 17 years old in good health and CMV-seronegative.

CDR3 region: CASSFQTSDTQYF. For the CDR3, the DNA is TGTGCCAGCAGTTTCCAAACATCCGATACGCAGTATTTT. V gene TRBV2 combines with J gene TRBJ2-3; no firm D call. The germline V gene encodes CDR1 SNHLY and CDR2 FYNNEI. The length of the CDR3 is 13 residues. The V and J ends lost 5 bases and 6 bases respectively, with 12 bases between them.

This clone was found a few times. The J gene is TRBJ2-1, the V gene TRBV5-4, with 12 bases matching TRBD2. V lost 0 bases, J lost 6 bases, and 16 bases stayed unmatched. The CDR3 runs to 20 residues. The germline V gene encodes CDR1 SGHNT and CDR2 YYREEE (reference sequence). CDR3: CASSLGARDSSSGRGNEQFF. The DNA for the CDR3 is TGTGCCAGCAGCTTGGGGGCCCGCGACAGCTCTAGCGGGAGGGGCAATGAGCAGTTCTTC.